These 29 T cell receptor beta chains originate from one sample sequenced in a study of T-cell reconstitution after alpha-beta-depleted transplantation in children. Preparation of the TCRbeta library was carried out with unique molecular identifiers. In TCRdb, the PCR reads were re-called with MiXCR into one record per CDR3 protein. The sample includes fewer than 550,000 distinct CDR3 sequences, 10% to 12% of them seen just once. The sequenced sample was PBMCs, mostly from graft donor cells, obtained 180 days after TCRalphabeta/CD19-depleted stem cell transplant. All receptors come from a female patient aged 2 to 10 who had a stem cell transplant for aplastic anemia, so the T cells may come from the graft donor.

This clonotype was seen at least ten times. The CDR3 region is CASSLWGSKETQYF. The CDR3 DNA reads as TGTGCCAGCAGCTTATGGGGTTCCAAAGAGACCCAGTACTTC. The chain combines TRBV7-2 with TRBJ2-5, with unresolved D. V lost 2 bases and J lost 3, with 10 bases in between. From germline, CDR1 is SGHTA and CDR2 FQGNSA. There are 14 residues in the CDR3.

Relative to its sample, this clonotype is medium-sized. The chain carries TRBV28 and TRBJ2-7; 14 positions agree with TRBD2. The V and J ends lost 6 bases and 2 bases, in that order; junction bases with no gene match: 3. The germline gives CDR1 MDHEN, CDR2 SYDVKM. The CDR3 covers 15 residues. CDR3 sequence: CASSRLAGGAYEQYF. In DNA, the CDR3 is TGTGCCAGCAGCAGACTAGCGGGAGGGGCCTACGAGCAGTACTTC.

The table lists this clonotype with many counts. V usage is TRBV5-5 and J usage is TRBJ2-5, with D possibly TRBD2 on 5 matching bases. CDR3 size: 18 residues. Germline CDR1 is SGHKS and CDR2 is YYEKEE (reference sequence). Trimming shortened V by 0 bases and J by 0 bases, and 18 bases separated the two germline ends. This CDR3 reads CASSLARVQRTYQETQYF. The DNA for the CDR3 is TGTGCCAGCAGCTTGGCCCGGGTTCAGCGGACCTACCAAGAGACCCAGTACTTC. The entire variable domain, with the rest obtained from reference TRBV5-5 and TRBJ2-5, is as follows: DAGVTQSPTHLIKTRGQQVTLRCSPISGHKSVSWYQQVLGQGPQFIFQYYEKEERGRGNFPDRFSARQFPNYSSELNVNALLLGDSALYLCASSLARVQRTYQETQYFGPGTRLLVL.

This sequence joins TRBV19 and TRBJ1-2; D is possibly TRBD1 (5 bases). The CDR3 has 15 amino acids. V lost 7 bases and J 8 bases, leaving 23 bases between the germline ends. Per germline, CDR1 LNHDA and CDR2 SQIVND (reference sequence). The CDR3 spells CASNLSPGTGLGYTF. The CDR3 DNA is TGTGCCAGTAATCTCTCGCCCGGGACGGGATTGGGCTACACCTTC.

This clonotype has a count of ten or more. CDR3 sequence reads: CASRPDSYNEQFF. The CDR3, as DNA: TGCGCCAGCAGACCGGACAGCTACAATGAGCAGTTCTTC. The chain is built from TRBV5-1 and TRBJ2-1; the D gene is possibly TRBD1 (6 bases). CDR1 is SGHRS, CDR2 YFSETQ, per germline. V dropped 5 bases and J dropped 3 bases, with 9 bases sitting between them. The CDR3 consists of 13 residues.

Many counts were recorded for this clonotype. At one boundary the junction diverges from the germline segment, which might be a read error. The chain has TRBV6-2 or TRBV6-3 and TRBJ2-1; D is ambiguous. The CDR3 contains 12 residues. CDR1 and CDR2 (germline): MNHEY, SVGEGT. The DNA of the CDR3 is TGTGCCAGCAGTTACTCCTATAATGAGCAGTTCTTC. Amino acid sequence: CASSYSYNEQFF.

The chain joins TRBV24-1 to TRBJ2-3; the D call may be TRBD1 or TRBD2 (5 bases each). V lost 4 bases and J 6 bases, leaving 19 bases between the germline ends. CDR1 and CDR2 (germline): KGHDR, SFDVKD. This CDR3 is built from 16 residues. CDR3 protein: CATSDPGTPVLDTQYF. As DNA, the CDR3 is TGTGCCACCAGTGACCCCGGGACCCCGGTACTCGATACGCAGTATTTT.

V is TRBV12-3 or TRBV12-4 and J is TRBJ2-1, with 10 bases identical to TRBD2. V lost 2 bases to trimming and J lost 10 bases; unmatched junction nucleotides: 11. The CDR3 is 16 amino acids. Here the CDR3 DNA reads TGTGCCAGCAGTTTAAGCACTAGCGGGGAATTAGAGGAGCAGTTCTTC. Protein sequence: CASSLSTSGELEEQFF.

The V gene is TRBV3-1, the J gene TRBJ1-6; no definite D call. This CDR3 contains 14 residues. V was pared by 1 base and J by 9 bases, with 10 bases between. Germline V gives CDR1 LGHDT, CDR2 YNNKEL (reference sequence). The CDR3 is CASSQGFRGSPLHF. The DNA for the CDR3 is TGTGCCAGCAGCCAAGGTTTTCGGGGTTCACCCCTCCACTTT.

This clonotype was seen more than once but under ten times. CDR3 nucleotides: TGTGCCAGCTCCCCGGTTGAAGCTTTCTTT. Protein sequence: CASSPVEAFF. The genes are TRBV9 and TRBJ1-1; D remains unclear. Germline V gene lookup returns CDR1 SGDLS and CDR2 YYNGEE. Trimming took off 7 bases at V and 7 bases at J, with 8 bases between the two ends. This CDR3 has 10 residues.

This clonotype was found a few times. The chain is built from TRBV6-2 or TRBV6-3 and TRBJ2-6, with TRBD1 matching over 10 bases. The V segment lost 4 bases and the J segment 0 bases; nucleotides outside the gene matches: 12. There are 20 residues in the CDR3. Germline CDR1 and CDR2: MNHEY and SVGEGT. CDR3 residues: CASSFELGTGARSGANVLTF. The CDR3 DNA reads as TGTGCCAGCAGTTTTGAATTAGGGACAGGGGCCCGCTCTGGGGCCAACGTCCTGACTTTC.

The genes are TRBV6-1 and TRBJ2-1; 16 positions agree with TRBD2. The CDR3 is 16 residues long. The ends lost 6 bases at V and 6 bases at J; junction bases unmatched: 5. CDR1 MNHNS and CDR2 SASEGT come from the germline V gene. In DNA, the CDR3 is TGTGCCAGCAGGGGACTAGCGGGGGGGCTCGGCAATGAGCAGTTCTTC. This translates into CASRGLAGGLGNEQFF.

This rearrangement joins TRBV5-6 to TRBJ2-7, with 8 nucleotides matching TRBD2. Unmatched junction bases numbered 9, after V lost 1 base and J lost 6 bases. The germline V gene encodes CDR1 SGHDT and CDR2 YYEEEE. The CDR3 covers 15 residues. DNA of the CDR3: TGTGCCAGCAGCTTGAGTAGCGGGGTATTGAGCGAGCAGTACTTC. It encodes CASSLSSGVLSEQYF.

The V gene is TRBV6-1, the J gene TRBJ2-3; tentative D call: TRBD2 (5 bases). This CDR3 contains 14 residues. The germline V and J ends were trimmed by 7 bases and 2 bases, with 13 bases remaining between them. CDR1 and CDR2 (germline): MNHNS, SASEGT. Here the CDR3 DNA reads TGTGCCAGCACCGCAGAGGGATCCACAGATACGCAGTATTTT. This gives the protein CASTAEGSTDTQYF.

This clonotype was picked up a small number of times. The rearrangement links TRBV7-9 to TRBJ1-2; 10 nucleotides align to TRBD1. This CDR3 spans 14 amino acids. Germline V gene lookup returns CDR1 SEHNR and CDR2 FQNEAQ (reference sequence). The junction had 7 bases not matched to a gene; V was cut back by 3 bases and J by 9 bases. CDR3 bases: TGTGCCAGCAGCTTTTCGGACAGGGGGAACCGCTACACCTTC. It encodes CASSFSDRGNRYTF.

This clonotype was counted only a few times. The genes are TRBV12-3 or TRBV12-4 and TRBJ2-4; D not certain. The CDR3 sequence is 16 residues long. V was pared by 3 bases and J by 1 base, with 13 bases between. The CDR3 sequence is CASSFRSLRAKNIQYF. For the CDR3, the DNA is TGTGCCAGCAGTTTTCGCTCCCTTCGGGCCAAAAACATTCAGTACTTC.

J is TRBJ1-2 and V is TRBV28, with D tentatively TRBD1 (6 bases). The germline V gene encodes CDR1 MDHEN and CDR2 SYDVKM. The CDR3 extends over 11 amino acids. V was trimmed by 4 bases and J by 13 bases, leaving 13 bases between them. As DNA, the CDR3 is TGTGCCAGCAGTTCTTACAGGGTTTCCACCTTC. Translated: CASSSYRVSTF.

This rearrangement joins TRBV7-2 to TRBJ2-1, with D unclear. V lost 0 bases to trimming and J lost 2 bases, with 8 bases between them. CDR1 SGHTA and CDR2 FQGNSA come from the germline V gene. CDR3 length: 15 residues. The CDR3 loop is CASSLAVGTYNEQFF. In DNA, the CDR3 is TGTGCCAGCAGCTTAGCGGTCGGAACCTACAATGAGCAGTTCTTC.

V is TRBV6-2 or TRBV6-3 and J is TRBJ2-3; no firm D call. Germline lookup yields CDR1 MNHEY and CDR2 SVGEGT. The length of the CDR3 is 12 residues. V was cut by 4 bases and J by 4 bases, with 6 bases left in between. Written as DNA, the CDR3 is TGTGCCAGCAGTTCGAGCTCAGATACGCAGTATTTT. Translation: CASSSSSDTQYF.

Only a few counts were recorded for this clonotype. The J gene is TRBJ2-1, the V gene TRBV28, with unresolved D. The V end was cut by 5 bases, the J end by 0 bases, with 11 bases between. Germline V gene data show CDR1 as MDHEN and CDR2 as SYDVKM. The CDR3 extends over 15 amino acids. CDR3 bases: TGTGCCAGCAGTCCTCTAGAGAGCTCCTACAATGAGCAGTTCTTC. Translated: CASSPLESSYNEQFF.

The chain recombines TRBV4-3 with TRBJ2-7; a weak D match, TRBD2 (6 bases). Between the trimmed V and J ends, which lost 0 bases and 0 bases, there was a span of 15 bases. Germline V gene data show CDR1 as LGHNA and CDR2 as YSLEER. The CDR3 has 17 residues. DNA of the CDR3: TGCGCCAGCAGCCAAGATCTCGGAGGGCCCAGCTCCTACGAGCAGTACTTC. Encoded protein: CASSQDLGGPSSYEQYF.

The chain uses TRBV27 and TRBJ2-5; D is undetermined. The CDR3 is made up of 14 amino acids. Per germline, CDR1 MNHEY and CDR2 SMNVEV (reference sequence). The V end lost 3 bases, the J end lost 4 bases, and 12 bases lay between the germline ends. This CDR3 reads CASSFNPGSETQYF. In DNA, the CDR3 is TGTGCCAGCAGTTTTAATCCGGGTTCAGAGACCCAGTACTTC.

The J gene is TRBJ2-7, the V gene TRBV7-2; TRBD2 matches at 7 bases. This CDR3 contains 17 residues. With 2 bases clipped from V and 4 bases from J, the junction kept 14 bases outside the gene matches. Germline CDR1 and CDR2: SGHTA and FQGNSA. In DNA, the CDR3 is TGTGCCAGCAGCTTAAACCCCTCTGGCAGGGAGGGGTACGAGCAGTACGTC. This translates into CASSLNPSGREGYEQYV.

The chain recombines TRBV5-1 with TRBJ1-2; the match to TRBD1 covers 7 bases. V shed 0 bases and J 8 bases; nucleotides not matched to a gene: 1. CDR1 SGHRS and CDR2 YFSETQ come from the germline V gene. There are 12 residues in the CDR3. The CDR3 DNA follows: TGCGCCAGCAGCTTGGAAGGGGGCGGCTACACCTTC. This sequence encodes CASSLEGGGYTF.

This chain connects TRBV7-3 to TRBJ2-3; D possibly corresponds to TRBD1 (5 bases). Germline CDR1 reads SGHTA; CDR2 reads FQGTGA. The CDR3 extends over 16 amino acids. V was shortened by 1 base and J by 6 bases, with 17 bases between the two germline ends. This CDR3 reads CASSLNAQVGPDTQYF. The CDR3 DNA is TGTGCCAGCAGCTTAAACGCACAGGTCGGCCCGGATACGCAGTATTTT.

This clonotype has only a few counts. CDR3 sequence: CASSLGTSGRSSSYNEQFF. CDR3 in DNA: TGTGCCAGCAGTCTCGGGACTAGCGGGAGGTCTAGCTCCTACAATGAGCAGTTCTTC. The gene calls are TRBV28 and TRBJ2-1; the match to TRBD2 covers 15 bases. This CDR3 spans 19 amino acids. Germline lookup yields CDR1 MDHEN and CDR2 SYDVKM. V trimming: 5 bases; J trimming: 0 bases; junction bases outside the gene matches: 8.

The genes are TRBV28 and TRBJ2-5, with TRBD1 matching 9 bases. The CDR3 consists of 17 residues. The V gene end was trimmed by 5 bases and the J gene end by 6 bases; junction bases not matched to a gene: 16. The V gene's germline CDR1 is MDHEN and CDR2 SYDVKM. The CDR3 sequence: CASSPIHRDRATQTQYF. CDR3 DNA: TGTGCCAGCAGTCCTATTCACCGGGACAGGGCAACACAGACCCAGTACTTC.

This clonotype has a count of ten or more. The rearrangement joins TRBV7-2 to TRBJ1-2; 9 bases are a match to TRBD1. The CDR3 loop spans 17 amino acids. Germline V gene lookup returns CDR1 SGHTA and CDR2 FQGNSA. Unmatched junction bases numbered 10, after V lost 1 base and J lost 4 bases. CDR3 protein: CASSLGGGTGFSYGYTF. CDR3 DNA: TGTGCCAGCAGCTTAGGGGGGGGGACAGGGTTTAGCTATGGCTACACCTTC.

The V and J genes are TRBV6-5 and TRBJ2-1, with 7 nucleotides matching TRBD2. CDR1 and CDR2 from the germline V gene are MNHEY and SVGAGI. After removal of 2 bases from V and 4 bases from J, the junction contained 8 bases not matched to a gene. The CDR3 covers 16 residues. The CDR3 spells CASSYHRDYRYNEQFF. For the CDR3, the DNA is TGTGCCAGCAGTTACCACCGGGACTATAGGTACAATGAGCAGTTCTTC.